The source of this T cell receptor beta chain is a study of blood T cells in healthy people across ages. Study-level results: PBMCs were not sorted, which prevented a conclusive comparison of naive versus antigen-experienced cells.

Per germline, CDR1 ENHRY and CDR2 SYGVKD. The CDR3 totals 14 residues. Trimming left V 3 bases short and J 5 bases short, with 11 bases between. Ten milliliters was the volume of peripheral blood drawn from each donor. Together with a sample-barcoded 5' primer, a J-beta primer mix was included in a second PCR lasting about 7 to 11 cycles. Every cDNA was tagged by a template-switch adaptor with 12 random nucleotides. TCRdb processed the 5' RACE reads anew with MiXCR; each CDR3 protein has one entry. The profile shows fewer than 1,200,000 distinct CDR3 sequences, 25% of them singletons. This clonotype was detected only a few times. The antigen is undetermined. In addition, the sample was reused for a study of T cells of mothers and their children. As reported in that work: Every mother supplied over 9.5 million TCR beta CDR3 reads and every child approximately 2.8 million.

The source is a girl aged 2-10 years in good health. The sample comprised blood. J is TRBJ2-4 and V is TRBV10-3; D remains ambiguous. CDR3 DNA sequence: TGTGCCATCAGTGACGCCGGCTTAGAAAACATTCAGTACTTC. It specifies CAISDAGLENIQYF.